This is a list of T cell receptor beta chains from one sample in a study of human T cells and chemical hapten exposure. TCRdb reprocessed the RACE reads with MiXCR, giving one entry per CDR3 protein. This sample has some 57,000 distinct CDR3 sequences, with approximately 10% found just once. The source was whole blood, collected in connection with sensitization to the hapten diphenylcyclopropenone (DPC). The receptors stem from a woman aged 25 to 39 with alopecia areata. Some clones in this sample may be carry-over from other donors' samples. The CDR3 runs from the conserved cysteine through the conserved F or W. D genes are given only for firm matches. Clone size is not always given. Where it is, it says once, few, many or a class for expanded clones.

clone_size j_call cdr3_length d_call v_call cdr3_aa cdr3_nt
many TRBJ2-3 14 . TRBV12-3/TRBV12-4 CASTIGGLTDTQYF TGTGCCAGCACTATCGGGGGGCTCACAGATACGCAGTATTTT
few TRBJ1-1 17 TRBD1 TRBV7-9 CASSLWTGSALITEAFF TGTGCCAGCAGCTTATGGACAGGGAGTGCCCTAATCACTGAAGCTTTCTTT
many TRBJ2-5 17 TRBD2 TRBV10-3 CAISANSLAGGQETQYF TGTGCCATCAGTGCAAACTCACTAGCGGGGGGCCAAGAGACCCAGTACTTC
. TRBJ2-3 15 . TRBV29-1 CSATSVGTSTDTQYF TGCAGCGCTACCAGTGTTGGAACTAGCACAGATACGCAGTATTTT
many TRBJ1-1 14 . TRBV7-3 CASSLGQGHTEAFF TGTGCCAGCAGCTTGGGGCAGGGGCACACTGAAGCTTTCTTT
few TRBJ2-7 16 TRBD1 TRBV6-2/TRBV6-3 CASSPVRTGSPYEQYF TGTGCCAGCAGTCCCGTACGGACAGGGTCCCCCTACGAGCAGTACTTC
. TRBJ1-5 15 . TRBV28 CASSLGGDGNQPQHF TGTGCCAGCAGTTTAGGGGGCGATGGAAATCAGCCCCAGCATTTT
. TRBJ2-7 13 . TRBV20-1 CSANHISDYEQYF TGCAGTGCTAATCATATCTCCGACTACGAGCAGTACTTC
. TRBJ1-1 13 . TRBV7-3 CASSSLIWTEAFF TGTGCCAGCAGCTCCCTTATTTGGACTGAAGCTTTCTTT
. TRBJ2-2 16 . TRBV7-2 CASSLQPPGYTGELFF TGTGCCAGCAGCTTACAGCCTCCAGGGTACACCGGGGAGCTGTTTTTT
. TRBJ2-7 13 TRBD2 TRBV12-3/TRBV12-4 CASSPGLAGRQYF TGTGCCAGCAGTCCGGGACTAGCGGGGCGGCAGTACTTC
. TRBJ2-3 14 TRBD2 TRBV10-3 CAISEASGGDTQYF TGTGCCATCAGTGAGGCTAGCGGGGGCGATACGCAGTATTTT
few TRBJ2-6 17 . TRBV5-1 CASSFSGALSGANVLTF TGCGCCAGCAGCTTTTCAGGGGCCCTCTCTGGGGCCAACGTCCTGACTTTC
. TRBJ2-1 11 . TRBV28 CAEGAYNEQFF TGTGCCGAGGGCGCCTACAATGAGCAGTTCTTC
few TRBJ2-5 12 . TRBV29-1 CSVEDPPETQYF TGCAGCGTTGAAGATCCTCCAGAGACCCAGTACTTC
many TRBJ2-3 17 . TRBV11-2 CASSLGSRVPKTDTQYF TGTGCCAGCAGCTTAGGGAGTAGGGTCCCAAAAACAGATACGCAGTATTTT
few TRBJ2-4 14 TRBD1 TRBV29-1 CSVTGDGAKNIQYF TGCAGCGTAACAGGGGATGGAGCCAAAAACATTCAGTACTTC
many TRBJ1-1 13 . TRBV6-5 CASSYRARTEAFF TGTGCCAGCAGTTACAGGGCTCGCACTGAAGCTTTCTTT
few TRBJ2-7 16 . TRBV4-2 CASSRVTSGLTYEQYF TGTGCCAGCAGCCGGGTGACGAGCGGTCTGACCTACGAGCAGTACTTC
few TRBJ1-2 16 . TRBV3-1 CASSHLSPSPEYGYTF TGTGCCAGCAGCCATTTGTCCCCCTCCCCGGAGTATGGCTACACCTTC
many TRBJ1-1 16 TRBD1 TRBV6-5 CASRPQRGQTNTEAFF TGTGCCAGCAGACCCCAGAGGGGGCAGACCAACACTGAAGCTTTCTTT